This entry concerns a single TCR beta chain. This sample is part of a study of blood T cell repertoires in COVID-19. About the study: In each case, the material was cDNA or gDNA derived from T cells, B-cell-depleted T cells, or PBMCs.

One Seattle source followed patients from active infection through their disease course. Per the original data handling: Amplification of reference gene primers was used by the study to estimate nucleated cell counts. Clones were read by immunoSEQ multiplex PCR, and TCRdb kept only the in-frame ones, dropping some. V, J and clone size reflect that table, while D and trimming were determined from the DNA. The table includes about 170,000 clones, roughly 80% detected once. Germline assignment: CDR1 SGHTA and CDR2 FQGTGA. V was pared by 2 bases and J by 2 bases, with 12 bases of the junction left unmatched. The CDR3 is 19 amino acids.

This chain uses TRBV7-3 with TRBJ2-3; 11 bases agree with TRBD2. Sequenced sample: peripheral blood. The clonotype was recovered from a woman aged 80 or over with COVID-19, enrolled during active disease. This CDR3 is CASSLYPTGTSGTTDTQYF. CDR3 nucleotides: TGTGCCAGCAGCTTATACCCCACCGGGACTAGCGGCACCACAGATACGCAGTATTTT. The full variable domain, with the rest looked up from reference TRBV7-3 and TRBJ2-3, is GAGVSQTPSNKVTEKGKYVELRCDPISGHTALYWYRQSLGQGPEFLIYFQGTGAADDSGLPNDRFFAVRPEGSVSTLKIQRTERGDSAVYLCASSLYPTGTSGTTDTQYFGPGTRLTVL.